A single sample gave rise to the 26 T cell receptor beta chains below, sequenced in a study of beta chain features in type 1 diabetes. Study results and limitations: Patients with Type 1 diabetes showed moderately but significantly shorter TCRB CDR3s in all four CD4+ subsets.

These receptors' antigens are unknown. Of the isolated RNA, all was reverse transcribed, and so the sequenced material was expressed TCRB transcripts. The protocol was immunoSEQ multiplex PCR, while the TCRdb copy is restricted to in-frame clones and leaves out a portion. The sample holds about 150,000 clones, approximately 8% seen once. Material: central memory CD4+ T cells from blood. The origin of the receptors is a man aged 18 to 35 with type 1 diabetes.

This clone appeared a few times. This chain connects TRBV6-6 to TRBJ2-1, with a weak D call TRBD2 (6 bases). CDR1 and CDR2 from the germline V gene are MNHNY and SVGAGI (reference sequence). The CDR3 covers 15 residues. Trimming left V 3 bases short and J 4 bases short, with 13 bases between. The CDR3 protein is CASSYGGTGYNEQFF. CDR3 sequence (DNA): TGTGCCAGCAGTTATGGCGGGACCGGGTACAATGAGCAGTTCTTC.

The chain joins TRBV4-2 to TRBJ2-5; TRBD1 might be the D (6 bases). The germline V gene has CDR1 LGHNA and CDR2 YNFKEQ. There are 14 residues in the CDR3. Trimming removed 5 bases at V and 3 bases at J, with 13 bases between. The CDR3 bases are TGTGCCAGCAGCTTGTACTCAGGGGAAGAGACCCAGTACTTC. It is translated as CASSLYSGEETQYF.

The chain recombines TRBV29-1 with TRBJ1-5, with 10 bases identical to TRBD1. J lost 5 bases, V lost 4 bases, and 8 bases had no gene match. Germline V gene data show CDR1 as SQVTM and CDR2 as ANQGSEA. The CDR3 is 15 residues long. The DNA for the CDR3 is TGCAGCGTTGCCCAAGCCGGGACAGGGGATCAGCCCCAGCATTTT. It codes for CSVAQAGTGDQPQHF.

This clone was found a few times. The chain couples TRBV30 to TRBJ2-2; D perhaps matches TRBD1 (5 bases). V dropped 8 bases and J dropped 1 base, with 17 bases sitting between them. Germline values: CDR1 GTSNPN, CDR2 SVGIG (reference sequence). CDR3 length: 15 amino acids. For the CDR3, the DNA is TGTGCCCAGAGGTCGGCACAGGTGAACACCGGGGAGCTGTTTTTT. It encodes CAQRSAQVNTGELFF.

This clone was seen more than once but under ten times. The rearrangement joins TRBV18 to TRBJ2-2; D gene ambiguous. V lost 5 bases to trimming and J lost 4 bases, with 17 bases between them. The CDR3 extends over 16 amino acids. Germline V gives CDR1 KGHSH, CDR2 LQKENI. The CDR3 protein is CASSGEHIAGTGELFF. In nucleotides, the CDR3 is TGTGCCAGCTCAGGAGAACATATCGCCGGCACCGGGGAGCTGTTTTTT.

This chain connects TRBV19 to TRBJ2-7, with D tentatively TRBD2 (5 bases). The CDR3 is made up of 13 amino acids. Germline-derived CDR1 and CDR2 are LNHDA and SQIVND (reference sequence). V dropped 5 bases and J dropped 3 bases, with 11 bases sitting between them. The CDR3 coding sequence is TGTGCCAGTAGTGGGATGACTAACTACGAGCAGTACTTC. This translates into CASSGMTNYEQYF.

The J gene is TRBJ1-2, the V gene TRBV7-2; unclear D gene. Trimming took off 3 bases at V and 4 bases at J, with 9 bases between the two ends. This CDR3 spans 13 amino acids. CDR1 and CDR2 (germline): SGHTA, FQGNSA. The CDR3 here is CASSLRAPYGYTF. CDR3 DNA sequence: TGTGCCAGCAGCTTGAGGGCCCCCTATGGCTACACCTTC.

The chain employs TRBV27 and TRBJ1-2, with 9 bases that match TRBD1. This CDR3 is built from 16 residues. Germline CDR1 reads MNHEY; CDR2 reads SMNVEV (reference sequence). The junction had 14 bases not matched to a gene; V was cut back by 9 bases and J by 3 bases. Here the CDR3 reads CASSAGTGSSDYGYTF. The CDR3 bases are TGTGCCAGTTCCGCCGGGACAGGGTCTAGTGACTATGGCTACACCTTC.

The CDR3 is CASSSSPGEQETQYF. The CDR3 DNA reads TGTGCCAGCAGCTCCTCCCCCGGGGAACAAGAGACCCAGTACTTC. V is TRBV11-2 and J is TRBJ2-5, with D perhaps matching TRBD2 (5 bases). V lost 4 bases to trimming and J lost 2 bases, with 14 bases between them. The CDR3 totals 15 residues. The germline V gene encodes CDR1 SGHAT and CDR2 FQNNGV. The full variable domain, completed using reference TRBV11-2 and TRBJ2-5, is EAGVAQSPRYKIIEKRQSVAFWCNPISGHATLYWYQQILGQGPKLLIQFQNNGVVDDSQLPKDRFSAERLKGVDSTLKIQPAKLEDSAVYLCASSSSPGEQETQYFGPGTRLLVL.

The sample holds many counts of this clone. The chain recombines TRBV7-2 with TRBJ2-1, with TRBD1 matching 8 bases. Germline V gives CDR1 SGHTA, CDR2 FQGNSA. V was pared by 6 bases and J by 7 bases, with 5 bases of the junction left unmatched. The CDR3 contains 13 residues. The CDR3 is CASSERQGNEQFF. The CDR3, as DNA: TGTGCCAGCAGTGAGAGACAGGGGAATGAGCAGTTCTTC.

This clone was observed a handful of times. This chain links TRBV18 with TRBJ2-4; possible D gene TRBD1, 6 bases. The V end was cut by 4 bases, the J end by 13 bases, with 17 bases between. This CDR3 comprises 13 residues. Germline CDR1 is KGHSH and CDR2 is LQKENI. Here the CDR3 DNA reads TGTGCCAGCTCACGGAGTTATCGGGACAAGCAGTACTTC. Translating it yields CASSRSYRDKQYF.

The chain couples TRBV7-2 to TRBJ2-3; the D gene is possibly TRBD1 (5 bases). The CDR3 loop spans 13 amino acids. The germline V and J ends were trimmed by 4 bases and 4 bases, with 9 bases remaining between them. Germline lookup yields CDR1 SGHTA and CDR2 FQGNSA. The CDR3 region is CASSWQGSDTQYF. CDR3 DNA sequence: TGTGCCAGCAGCTGGCAGGGATCAGATACGCAGTATTTT.

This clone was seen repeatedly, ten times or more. The CDR3 loop reads CASSLISGANQETQYF. In DNA form, the CDR3 reads TGCGCCAGCAGCCTCATTAGCGGGGCGAACCAAGAGACCCAGTACTTC. The V and J genes are TRBV4-3 and TRBJ2-5; 8 bases are a match to TRBD2. Germline V gene sequence: CDR1 LGHNA, CDR2 YSLEER. The CDR3 covers 16 residues. After removal of 4 bases from V and 0 bases from J, the junction contained 7 bases not matched to a gene.

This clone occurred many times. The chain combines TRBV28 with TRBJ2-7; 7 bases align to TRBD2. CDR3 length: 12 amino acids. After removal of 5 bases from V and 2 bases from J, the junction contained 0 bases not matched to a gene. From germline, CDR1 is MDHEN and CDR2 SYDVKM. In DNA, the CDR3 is TGTGCCAGCAGTAGCGGGACCTACGAGCAGTACTTC. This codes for CASSSGTYEQYF.

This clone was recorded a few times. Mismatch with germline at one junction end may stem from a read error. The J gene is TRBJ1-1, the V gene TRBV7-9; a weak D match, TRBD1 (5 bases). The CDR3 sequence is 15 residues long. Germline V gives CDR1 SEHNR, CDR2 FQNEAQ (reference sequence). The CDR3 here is CASSPSGTGVGLGLF. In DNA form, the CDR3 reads TGTGCCAGCAGCCCTTCTGGAACGGGGGTGGGTCTCGGACTCTTT.

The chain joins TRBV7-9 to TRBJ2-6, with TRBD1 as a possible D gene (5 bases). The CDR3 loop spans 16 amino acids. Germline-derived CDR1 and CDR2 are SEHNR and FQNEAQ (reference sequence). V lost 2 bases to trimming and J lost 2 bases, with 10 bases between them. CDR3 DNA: TGTGCCAGCAGCTTACTAACAGGCACTGGGGCCAACGTCCTGACTTTC. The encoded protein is CASSLLTGTGANVLTF.

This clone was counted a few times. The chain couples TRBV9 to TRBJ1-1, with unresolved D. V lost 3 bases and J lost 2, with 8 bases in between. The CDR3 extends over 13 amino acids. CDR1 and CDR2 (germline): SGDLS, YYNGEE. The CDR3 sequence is CASSERDNTEAFF. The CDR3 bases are TGTGCCAGCAGCGAAAGAGATAACACTGAAGCTTTCTTT.

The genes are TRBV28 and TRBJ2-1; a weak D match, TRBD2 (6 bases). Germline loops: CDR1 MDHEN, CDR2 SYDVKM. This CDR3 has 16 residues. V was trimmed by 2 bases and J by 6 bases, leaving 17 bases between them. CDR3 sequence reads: CASSLVYGSGGNEQFF. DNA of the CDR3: TGTGCCAGCAGTTTAGTGTACGGATCCGGGGGCAATGAGCAGTTCTTC. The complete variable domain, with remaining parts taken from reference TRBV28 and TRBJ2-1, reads DVKVTQSSRYLVKRTGEKVFLECVQDMDHENMFWYRQDPGLGLRLIYFSYDVKMKEKGDIPEGYSVSREKKERFSLILESASTNQTSMYLCASSLVYGSGGNEQFFGPGTRLTVL.

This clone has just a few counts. The CDR3 protein is CARGNQETQYF. In DNA, the CDR3 is TGTGCCCGGGGGAACCAAGAGACCCAGTACTTC. This chain joins TRBV30 and TRBJ2-5, with D perhaps matching TRBD2 (6 bases). This CDR3 region has 11 residues. V shed 8 bases and J shed 0 bases, with 7 bases lying between them. Germline assignment: CDR1 GTSNPN and CDR2 SVGIG (reference sequence).

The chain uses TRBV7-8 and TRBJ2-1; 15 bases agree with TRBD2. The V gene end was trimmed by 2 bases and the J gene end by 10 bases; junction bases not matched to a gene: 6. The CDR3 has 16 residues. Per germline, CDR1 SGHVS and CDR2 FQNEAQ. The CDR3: CASSLRTSGGAQEQFF. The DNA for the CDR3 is TGTGCCAGCAGCTTAAGGACTAGCGGGGGGGCCCAAGAGCAGTTCTTC.

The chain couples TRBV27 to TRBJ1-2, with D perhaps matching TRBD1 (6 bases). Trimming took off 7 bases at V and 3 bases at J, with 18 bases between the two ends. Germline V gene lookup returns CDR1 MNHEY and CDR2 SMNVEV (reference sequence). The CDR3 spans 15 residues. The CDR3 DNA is TGTGCCAGCACGGTCAGGGGCGACACTTACTATGGCTACACCTTC. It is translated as CASTVRGDTYYGYTF.

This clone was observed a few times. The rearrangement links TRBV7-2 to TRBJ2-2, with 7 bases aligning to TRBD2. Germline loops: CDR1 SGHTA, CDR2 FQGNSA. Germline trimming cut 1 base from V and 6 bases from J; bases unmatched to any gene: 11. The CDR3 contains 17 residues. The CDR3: CASSLVVASGSAGELFF. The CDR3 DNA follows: TGTGCCAGCAGCTTAGTGGTCGCTAGCGGTTCGGCCGGGGAGCTGTTTTTT.

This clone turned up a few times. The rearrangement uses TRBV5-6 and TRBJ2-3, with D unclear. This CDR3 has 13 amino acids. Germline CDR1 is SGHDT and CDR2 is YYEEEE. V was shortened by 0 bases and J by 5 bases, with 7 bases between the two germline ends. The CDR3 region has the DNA TGTGCCAGCAGCTTGGCGGTAGAAGATACGCAGTATTTT. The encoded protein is CASSLAVEDTQYF.

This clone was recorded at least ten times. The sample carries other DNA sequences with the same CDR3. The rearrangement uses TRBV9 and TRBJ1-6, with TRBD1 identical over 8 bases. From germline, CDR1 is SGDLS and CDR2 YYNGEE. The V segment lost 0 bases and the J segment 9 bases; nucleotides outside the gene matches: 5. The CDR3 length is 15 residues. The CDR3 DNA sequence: TGTGCCAGCAGCGTAGTGGAGACAGGGGTTTCACCCCTCCACTTT. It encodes CASSVVETGVSPLHF.

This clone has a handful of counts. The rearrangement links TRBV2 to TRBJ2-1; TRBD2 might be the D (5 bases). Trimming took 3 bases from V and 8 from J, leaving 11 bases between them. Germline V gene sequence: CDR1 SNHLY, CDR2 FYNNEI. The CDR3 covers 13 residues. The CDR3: CASSENLGDEQFF. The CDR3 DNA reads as TGTGCCAGCAGTGAGAACCTCGGGGATGAGCAGTTCTTC.

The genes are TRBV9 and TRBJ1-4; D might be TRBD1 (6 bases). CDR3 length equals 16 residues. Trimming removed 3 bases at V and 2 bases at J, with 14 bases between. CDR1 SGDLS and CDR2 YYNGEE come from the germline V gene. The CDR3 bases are TGTGCCAGCAGCGCTACAACAGGGAAGACTAATGAAAAACTGTTTTTT. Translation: CASSATTGKTNEKLFF.